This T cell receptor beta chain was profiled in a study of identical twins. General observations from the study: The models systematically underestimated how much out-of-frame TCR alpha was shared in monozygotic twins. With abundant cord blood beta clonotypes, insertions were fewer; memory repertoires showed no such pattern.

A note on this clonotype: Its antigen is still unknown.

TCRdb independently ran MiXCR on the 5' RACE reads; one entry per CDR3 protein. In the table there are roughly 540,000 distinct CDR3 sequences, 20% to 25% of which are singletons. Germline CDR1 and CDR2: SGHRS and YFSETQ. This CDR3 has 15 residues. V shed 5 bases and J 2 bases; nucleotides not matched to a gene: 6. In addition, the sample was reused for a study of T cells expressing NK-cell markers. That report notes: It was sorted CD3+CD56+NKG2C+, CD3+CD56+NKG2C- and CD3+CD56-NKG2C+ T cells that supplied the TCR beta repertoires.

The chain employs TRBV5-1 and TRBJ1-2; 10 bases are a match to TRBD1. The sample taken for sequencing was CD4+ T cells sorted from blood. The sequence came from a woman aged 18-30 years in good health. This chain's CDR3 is CASRGQGTANYGYTF. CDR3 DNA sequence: TGCGCCAGCAGGGGACAGGGGACCGCGAACTATGGCTACACCTTC.